This T cell receptor beta chain is from a study of cytomegalovirus exposure and HLA in healthy donors. The study, taken as a whole, reports: Apparent HLA restriction characterized most CMV-associated TCR beta chains in a later analysis.

Remarks on this clone: Its matching antigen is unknown.

This PCR relied on a set of 60 Vbeta primers and 13 Jbeta primers. Clones were read by immunoSEQ multiplex PCR, and TCRdb kept only the in-frame ones, dropping some. The table has 100,000 to 150,000 clones, approximately 80% seen once; the top ten hold approximately 0.24%. The sequenced sample was PBMCs. This receptor was identified in a man aged 45-60 years in good health and CMV-seronegative.

CDR3 sequence (DNA): TGTGCCAGCAGTCCTAGACTAGCGGGATACGAGCAGTACTTC. Amino acids: CASSPRLAGYEQYF. The rearrangement uses TRBV4-2 and TRBJ2-7; the match to TRBD2 covers 11 bases. This CDR3 is built from 14 residues. V lost 6 bases, J lost 4 bases, and 5 bases stayed unmatched. Germline CDR1 LGHNA, CDR2 YNFKEQ.